This note documents a single T cell receptor beta chain sequence. Produced via immunoSEQ multiplex PCR; TCRdb's table is partial and in-frame only. The table lists 50,000 or so clones, around 82% of them singletons, with under 2.5% in the top ten. Germline values: CDR1 SGHNT, CDR2 YYREEE (reference sequence). There are 16 residues in the CDR3. With 0 bases clipped from V and 2 bases from J, the junction kept 6 bases outside the gene matches. The sample's time point: peripheral blood 6 weeks after treatment start. These data belong to a study of PD-L1 blockade in urothelial cancer. Background on the study: Each participant's history included 0 to 3 prior chemotherapy regimens.

Sample: PBMCs, taken around atezolizumab (anti-PD-L1) treatment. This receptor was obtained from a man over 45 with urothelial cancer. The genes are TRBV5-4 and TRBJ2-5; TRBD2 agrees at 8 bases. Written as DNA, the CDR3 is TGTGCCAGCAGCTTGGCTTTGCGGGGGGAACAAGAGACCCAGTACTTC. Translating it yields CASSLALRGEQETQYF. The complete variable domain, with remaining parts taken from reference TRBV5-4 and TRBJ2-5, reads ETGVTQSPTHLIKTRGQQVTLRCSSQSGHNTVSWYQQALGQGPQFIFQYYREEENGRGNFPPRFSGLQFPNYSSELNVNALELDDSALYLCASSLALRGEQETQYFGPGTRLLVL.